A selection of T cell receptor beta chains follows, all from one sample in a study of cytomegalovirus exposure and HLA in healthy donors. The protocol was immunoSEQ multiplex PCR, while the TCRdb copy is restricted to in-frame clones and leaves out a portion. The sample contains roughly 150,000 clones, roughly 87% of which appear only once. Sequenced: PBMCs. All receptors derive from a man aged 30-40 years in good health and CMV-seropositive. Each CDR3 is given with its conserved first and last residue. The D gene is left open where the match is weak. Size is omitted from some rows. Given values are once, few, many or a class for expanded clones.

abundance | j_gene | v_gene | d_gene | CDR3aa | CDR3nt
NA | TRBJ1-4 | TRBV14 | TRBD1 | CASSSGGTNEKLFF | TGTGCCAGCAGCTCAGGGGGAACTAATGAAAAACTGTTTTTT
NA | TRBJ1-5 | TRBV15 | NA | CATSGEGVEILNQPQHF | TGTGCCACCAGCGGTGAGGGGGTTGAAATCCTTAATCAGCCCCAGCATTTT
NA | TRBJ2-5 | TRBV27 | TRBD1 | CASSWDRGETQYF | TGTGCCAGCAGTTGGGACAGGGGAGAGACCCAGTACTTC
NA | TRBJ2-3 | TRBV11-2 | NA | CASSRGQISTDTQYF | TGTGCCAGCAGCCGTGGACAGATTAGCACAGATACGCAGTATTTT
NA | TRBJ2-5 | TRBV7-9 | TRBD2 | CASSFGTSGRETQYF | TGTGCCAGCAGCTTTGGTACTAGCGGCCGGGAGACCCAGTACTTC
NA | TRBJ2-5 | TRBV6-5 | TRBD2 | CASSYSREQYF | TGTGCCAGCAGTTACTCGCGGGAGCAGTACTTC
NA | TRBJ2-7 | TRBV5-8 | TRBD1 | CASSFRQGAGEQYF | TGTGCCAGCAGCTTCCGACAGGGGGCGGGGGAGCAGTACTTC
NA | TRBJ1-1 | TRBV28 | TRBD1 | CASLFRTGGKTEAFF | TGTGCCAGCCTTTTTCGGACAGGGGGGAAGACTGAAGCTTTCTTT
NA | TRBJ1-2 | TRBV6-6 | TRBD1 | CASSRDSNYGYTF | TGTGCCAGCAGTCGGGACAGTAACTATGGCTACACCTTC
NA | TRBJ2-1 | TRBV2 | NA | CASKQGIEQFF | TGTGCCAGCAAACAGGGTATTGAGCAGTTCTTC
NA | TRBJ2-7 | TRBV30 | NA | CARSAGRYYEQYF | TGTGCCCGGAGTGCAGGAAGATACTACGAGCAGTACTTC
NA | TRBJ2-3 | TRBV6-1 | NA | CASSEVLGQSTDTQYF | TGTGCCAGCAGTGAAGTCCTAGGACAGAGCACAGATACGCAGTATTTT
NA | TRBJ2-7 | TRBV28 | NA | CASSFPDRIYEQYF | TGTGCCAGCAGTTTTCCCGACAGAATCTACGAGCAGTACTTC
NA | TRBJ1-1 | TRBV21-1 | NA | CASSKEDRDNSNTEAFF | TGTGCCAGCAGCAAGGAAGACAGGGACAATTCGAACACTGAAGCTTTCTTT
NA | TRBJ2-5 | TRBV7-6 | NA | CASSLGGGGLQETQYF | TGTGCCAGCAGCTTAGGAGGGGGGGGACTGCAAGAGACCCAGTACTTC
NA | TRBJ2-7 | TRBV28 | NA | CASRRQAGVYEQYF | TGTGCCAGCAGACGACAGGCAGGGGTTTACGAGCAGTACTTC
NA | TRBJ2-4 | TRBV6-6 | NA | CASIEEGENIQYF | TGTGCCAGCATCGAAGAGGGGGAAAACATTCAGTACTTC
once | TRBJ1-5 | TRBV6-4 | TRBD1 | CASSLTGEGNQPQHF | TGTGCCAGCAGTCTCACAGGGGAGGGCAATCAGCCCCAGCATTTT
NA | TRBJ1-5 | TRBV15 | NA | CATSREGYSNQPQHF | TGTGCCACCAGCAGGGAGGGATATAGCAATCAGCCCCAGCATTTT
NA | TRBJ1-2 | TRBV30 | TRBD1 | CAWAPGTGYGYTF | TGTGCCTGGGCCCCCGGGACAGGCTATGGCTACACCTTC
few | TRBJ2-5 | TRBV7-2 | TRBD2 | CASSFLAEGETQYF | TGTGCCAGCAGCTTTCTAGCGGAGGGGGAGACCCAGTACTTC
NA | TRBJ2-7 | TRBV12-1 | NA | CASSRGGRGSISPSYEQYF | TGTGCCAGCAGCCGGGGAGGCAGGGGGAGCATATCCCCTTCCTACGAGCAGTACTTC
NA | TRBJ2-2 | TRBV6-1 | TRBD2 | CIEREGRSGGELFF | TGTATAGAGCGGGAGGGCCGATCGGGCGGGGAGCTGTTTTTT
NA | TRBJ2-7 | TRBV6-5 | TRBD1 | CASRDRGPEQYF | TGTGCCAGCCGGGACAGGGGGCCCGAGCAGTACTTC
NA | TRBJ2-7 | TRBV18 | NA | CASSPPAPQSYEQYF | TGTGCCAGCTCACCACCGGCCCCTCAATCCTACGAGCAGTACTTC
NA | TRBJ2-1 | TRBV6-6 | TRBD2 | CASSQTSQSSYNEQFF | TGTGCCAGCAGCCAGACTAGCCAATCCTCCTACAATGAGCAGTTCTTC